The T cell receptor beta chain under discussion was sequenced for a study of blood T cell repertoires in COVID-19. Study summary: The study drew acute and convalescent COVID-19 samples from the United States, Italy and Spain. From T cells, B-cell-depleted T cells, or PBMCs came the material, which was cDNA or gDNA.

The CDR3 covers 15 residues. Trimming stripped 5 bases from V and 4 bases from J, with 15 bases between. The germline CDR1 and CDR2 sequences are KGHSH and LQKENI. Original data processing: Nucleated cell number was recorded as an estimate derived from reference gene primer amplification. Only in-frame clones appear in the TCRdb table, and some are missing; sequencing was by immunoSEQ multiplex PCR. That table is the source of V, J and clone size, and D and trimming were worked out from the DNA. The repertoire holds nearly 250,000 clones, with approximately 84% as singletons. The clonotype comes from an elderly woman with acute or convalescent COVID-19. The sequenced material came from peripheral blood. This chain connects TRBV18 to TRBJ1-5; no reliable D call. In DNA, the CDR3 is TGTGCCAGCTCAGCTAGCTCGGGTGGAAATCAGCCCCAGCATTTT. The encoded protein is CASSASSGGNQPQHF.